The 9 T cell receptor beta chains in this list originate from one sample, sequenced in a study of identifying expanded T cells in peripheral blood. Sequencing was performed with immunoSEQ multiplex PCR; in TCRdb, only in-frame clones are kept and a portion is missing. This repertoire shows roughly 100,000 clones, 70% to 90% found once; its top ten account for 14%. Material: blood. The receptors originated from a person between 18 and 75 years old in good health.

The chain is built from TRBV7-6 and TRBJ2-6; D ambiguous. The V gene's germline CDR1 is SGHVS and CDR2 FNYEAQ. The CDR3 is made up of 18 amino acids. Trimming removed 0 bases from V and 0 bases from J, with 12 bases in between. The CDR3 here is CASSLAVAGSSGANVLTF. In DNA form, the CDR3 reads TGTGCCAGCAGCTTAGCTGTTGCAGGTAGCTCTGGGGCCAACGTCCTGACTTTC.

The chain uses TRBV28 and TRBJ2-5, with TRBD1 as a possible D gene (5 bases). Germline V CDR1 and CDR2: MDHEN, SYDVKM. This CDR3 has 13 amino acids. V was pared by 6 bases and J by 5 bases, with 13 bases between. The CDR3 region has the DNA TGTGCCAGCAGGCCAGGGCTTTGGGAGACCCAGTACTTC. It specifies CASRPGLWETQYF.

CDR3 region: CASLAGRQETQYF. The CDR3, as DNA: TGCGCCAGTTTAGCGGGTCGGCAAGAGACCCAGTACTTC. J is TRBJ2-5 and V is TRBV10-2, with 7 bases matching TRBD2. The J segment lost 2 bases and the V segment lost 9 bases, leaving 6 bases of the junction unmatched. Germline CDR1 WSHSY, CDR2 SAAADI. CDR3 length: 13 residues.

The V and J genes are TRBV28 and TRBJ2-1; D is unclear. CDR1 is MDHEN, CDR2 SYDVKM, per germline. V lost 6 bases, J lost 0 bases, and 12 bases lay in between. The CDR3 runs to 15 residues. The CDR3 region is CASSLNDRSYNEQFF. The CDR3 nucleotides read TGTGCCAGCAGCCTCAATGACCGCTCCTACAATGAGCAGTTCTTC.

V is TRBV15 and J is TRBJ2-2; TRBD2 might be the D (5 bases). V gave up 4 bases and J gave up 1 base, with 16 bases separating them. The CDR3 runs to 17 residues. Germline-derived CDR1 and CDR2 are LNHNV and YYDKDF (reference sequence). The chain's CDR3 is CATSKRGKRLNTGELFF. As DNA, the CDR3 is TGTGCCACCAGCAAGAGAGGGAAGCGCTTGAACACCGGGGAGCTGTTTTTT. Supplemented by reference TRBV15 and TRBJ2-2, the full variable domain reads DAMVIQNPRYQVTQFGKPVTLSCSQTLNHNVMYWYQQKSSQAPKLLFHYYDKDFNNEADTPDNFQSRRPNTSFCFLDIRSPGLGDTAMYLCATSKRGKRLNTGELFFGEGSRLTVL.

This clone was seen once. V usage is TRBV6-1 and J usage is TRBJ1-5; 12 bases are a match to TRBD1. Germline CDR1 and CDR2: MNHNS and SASEGT. The CDR3 sequence is 17 residues long. Trimming cost V 4 bases and J 4 bases; bases outside gene matches: 8. The CDR3 DNA is TGTGCCAGCAGTGCGGGACAGGGGGCGTTATTGAATCAGCCCCAGCATTTT. It specifies CASSAGQGALLNQPQHF.

V and J are TRBV27 and TRBJ1-2, with no clear D. Trimming stripped 6 bases from V and 2 bases from J, with 7 bases between. The germline V gene encodes CDR1 MNHEY and CDR2 SMNVEV (reference sequence). The CDR3 has 12 residues. The CDR3 DNA follows: TGTGCCAGCAGCGGGGAGAACTATGGCTACACCTTC. It specifies CASSGENYGYTF.

The V call is TRBV10-1, the J call TRBJ2-5, with D possibly called TRBD1 or TRBD2 (6 bases each). The CDR3 is 18 residues long. V shed 6 bases and J shed 2 bases, with 25 bases lying between them. Germline CDR1 reads WNHNN; CDR2 reads SYGVQD (reference sequence). CDR3 DNA sequence: TGCGCCAGCAGATATTTGGTGGAGGACGGGGGCAGGCAAGAGACCCAGTACTTC. It encodes CASRYLVEDGGRQETQYF.

The chain employs TRBV18 and TRBJ2-2; 7 positions agree with TRBD1. Germline V gene sequence: CDR1 KGHSH, CDR2 LQKENI. The ends lost 0 bases at V and 4 bases at J; junction bases unmatched: 2. The CDR3 totals 15 residues. DNA for the CDR3: TGTGCCAGCTCACCACCAGGGGGCTTCACCGGGGAGCTGTTTTTT. Amino acids: CASSPPGGFTGELFF. The full variable domain, rest sourced from reference TRBV18 and TRBJ2-2, is NAGVMQNPRHLVRRRGQEARLRCSPMKGHSHVYWYRQLPEEGLKFMVYLQKENIIDESGMPKERFSAEFPKEGPSILRIQQVVRGDSAAYFCASSPPGGFTGELFFGEGSRLTVL.